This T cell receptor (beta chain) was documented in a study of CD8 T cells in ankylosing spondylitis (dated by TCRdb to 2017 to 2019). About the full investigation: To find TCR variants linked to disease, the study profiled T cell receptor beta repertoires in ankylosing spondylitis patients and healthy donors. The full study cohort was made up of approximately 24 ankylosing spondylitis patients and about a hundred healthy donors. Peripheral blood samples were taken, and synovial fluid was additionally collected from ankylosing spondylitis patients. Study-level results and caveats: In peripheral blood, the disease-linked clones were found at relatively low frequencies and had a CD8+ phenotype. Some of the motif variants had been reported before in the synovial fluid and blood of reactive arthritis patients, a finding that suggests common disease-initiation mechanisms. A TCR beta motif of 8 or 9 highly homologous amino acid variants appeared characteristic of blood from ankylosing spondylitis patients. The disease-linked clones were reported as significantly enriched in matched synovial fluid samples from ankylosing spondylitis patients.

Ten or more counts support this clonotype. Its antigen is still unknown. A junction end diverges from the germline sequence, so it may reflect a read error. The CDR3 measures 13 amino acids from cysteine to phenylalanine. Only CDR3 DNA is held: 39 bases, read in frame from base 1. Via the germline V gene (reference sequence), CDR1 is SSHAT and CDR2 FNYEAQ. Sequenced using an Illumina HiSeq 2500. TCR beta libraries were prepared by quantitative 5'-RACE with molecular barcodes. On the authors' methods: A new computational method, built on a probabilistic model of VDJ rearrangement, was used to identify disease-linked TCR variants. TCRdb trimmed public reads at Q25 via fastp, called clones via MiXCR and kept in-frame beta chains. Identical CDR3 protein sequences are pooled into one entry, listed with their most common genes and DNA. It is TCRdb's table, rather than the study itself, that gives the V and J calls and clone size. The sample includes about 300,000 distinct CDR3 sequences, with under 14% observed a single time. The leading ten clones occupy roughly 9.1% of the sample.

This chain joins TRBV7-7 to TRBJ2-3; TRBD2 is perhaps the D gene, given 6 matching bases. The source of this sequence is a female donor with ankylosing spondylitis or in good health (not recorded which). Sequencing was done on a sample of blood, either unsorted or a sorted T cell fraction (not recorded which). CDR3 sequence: CASSLGTTDTQYF. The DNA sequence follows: TGTGCTAGCAGCCTTGGGACTACAGATACGCAGTATTTT.